Sequencing of this T cell receptor (beta chain) was carried out in a study of T-cell memory formation after mild COVID-19. General study results and limits: Memory from before infection featured some responding clones, which suggests cross-reactive memory joined.

5'RACE with constant-segment primers yielded barcoded, UMI-tagged TCR alpha and TCR beta cDNA libraries. Each CDR3 protein gets one entry after TCRdb re-called the 5' RACE reads with MiXCR. This sample yields around 370,000 distinct CDR3 sequences, of which around 20% are seen a single time; approximately 12% belongs to the top ten. This clonotype has a handful of counts. Its antigen is as yet unknown. V was pared by 4 bases and J by 6 bases, with 3 bases of the junction left unmatched. The CDR3 extends over 15 amino acids. In germline, CDR1 is SGHNT, CDR2 YENEEA. The origin of this receptor is an adult woman who had mild COVID-19 (a few samples of this study predate the infection). Cell type and time point are not known. The chain recombines TRBV11-3 with TRBJ2-7, with 16 bases matching TRBD2. Sequenced sample: PBMCs or a T cell subset sorted from them (not recorded which). This CDR3 reads CASSSGLAGGREQYF. Here the CDR3 DNA reads TGTGCCAGCAGCTCGGGACTAGCGGGAGGGCGCGAGCAGTACTTC.